One sample yielded the 10 T cell receptor beta chains listed below, sequenced in a study of cytomegalovirus exposure and HLA in healthy donors (dated by TCRdb to the late 2010s). The library came from the immunoSEQ multiplex PCR assay. TCRdb obtained this table from immuneACCESS and retained in-frame rearrangements with V and J assigned. These tables miss some clones; where compared with another copy, unresolved V genes account for less than half of the shortfall, and the remainder is unexplained. This sample gives about 160,000 clones in total; around nine tenths of them show up just once. In total, the top ten clones hold 3.5% to 4.5% of the sample. Sequences were obtained from PBMCs. All receptors derive from a man younger than 30 in good health and CMV-seropositive.

The CDR3 sequence: CASSQSGWALGTQYF. CDR3 coding DNA: TGTGCCAGCAGTCAATCGGGATGGGCCCTTGGGACCCAGTACTTC. The V gene is TRBV28, the J gene TRBJ2-5; a possible D gene is TRBD2 (5 bases). V shed 5 bases and J shed 7 bases, with 20 bases lying between them. Germline CDR1 reads MDHEN; CDR2 reads SYDVKM. The length of the CDR3 is 15 residues.

The CDR3 here is CATRTGQETQYF. DNA for the CDR3: TGTGCCACCCGAACGGGTCAAGAGACCCAGTACTTC. This chain connects TRBV2 to TRBJ2-5; no clear D. CDR1 and CDR2 from the germline V gene are SNHLY and FYNNEI. The CDR3 extends over 12 amino acids. Trimming left V 10 bases short and J 2 bases short, with 11 bases between.

This clone was seen a single time. This chain uses TRBV5-6 with TRBJ1-2; D call uncertain. Germline V gene lookup returns CDR1 SGHDT and CDR2 YYEEEE. The CDR3 loop spans 15 amino acids. The ends were cut back, 3 bases at V and 8 bases at J, with 20 bases in the middle. CDR3 nucleotides: TGTGCCAGCAGCTCCTCTTTACTAGTCCGCCAAGGCTACACCTTC. The encoded protein is CASSSSLLVRQGYTF. The full variable domain, completed using reference TRBV5-6 and TRBJ1-2, is DAGVTQSPTHLIKTRGQQVTLRCSPKSGHDTVSWYQQALGQGPQFIFQYYEEEERQRGNFPDRFSGHQFPNYSSELNVNALLLGDSALYLCASSSSLLVRQGYTFGSGTRLTVV.

The J gene is TRBJ2-7, the V gene TRBV28; 9 nucleotides agree with TRBD1. The CDR3 runs to 14 residues. The V and J ends lost 8 bases and 3 bases, in that order; junction bases with no gene match: 8. From germline, CDR1 is MDHEN and CDR2 SYDVKM. The CDR3 is CASLTGGQGYEQYF. CDR3 DNA sequence: TGTGCCAGCCTAACCGGGGGACAGGGCTACGAGCAGTACTTC.

The chain joins TRBV29-1 to TRBJ2-3; no firm D call. Trimming took 2 bases from V and 0 from J, leaving 9 bases between them. The CDR3 spans 14 residues. In germline, CDR1 is SQVTM, CDR2 ANQGSEA. The CDR3 nucleotides read TGCAGCGTTGAAATATTAGCCAGCACAGATACGCAGTATTTT. It codes for CSVEILASTDTQYF.

The chain has TRBV11-2 and TRBJ2-1, with TRBD2 identical over 16 bases. CDR3 length: 16 amino acids. Per germline, CDR1 SGHAT and CDR2 FQNNGV. The junction had 5 bases not matched to a gene; V was cut back by 3 bases and J by 9 bases. This CDR3 reads CASSFGTSGRVVEQFF. CDR3 nucleotides: TGTGCCAGCAGCTTCGGGACTAGCGGGAGGGTAGTTGAGCAGTTCTTC.

The J gene is TRBJ2-6, the V gene TRBV4-1, with D possibly being TRBD2 (5 bases). This CDR3 comprises 18 residues. Germline loops: CDR1 MGHRA, CDR2 YSYEKL. V was pared by 4 bases and J by 0 bases, with 16 bases between. The CDR3 here is CASSPWRLLSSGANVLTF. CDR3 nucleotides: TGCGCCAGCAGCCCCTGGAGGCTTCTCTCCTCTGGGGCCAACGTCCTGACTTTC.

The rearrangement joins TRBV28 to TRBJ1-1; 8 bases map to TRBD1. CDR1 and CDR2 from the germline V gene are MDHEN and SYDVKM. Trimming took 4 bases from V and 8 from J; bases not matched to a gene: 3. This CDR3 contains 12 residues. The CDR3 spells CASSYGQGEAFF. For the CDR3, the DNA is TGTGCCAGCAGTTACGGACAGGGCGAAGCTTTCTTT.

This chain connects TRBV28 to TRBJ2-7; 11 nucleotides match TRBD1. The CDR3 runs 13 residues. V shed 11 bases and J 5 bases; nucleotides not matched to a gene: 8. CDR1 and CDR2 from the germline V gene are MDHEN and SYDVKM. The CDR3, as DNA: TGTGCCCTACAGGACAGGGGGCGCCACGAGCAGTACTTC. Translation gives CALQDRGRHEQYF.

The gene calls are TRBV7-8 and TRBJ2-3; a possible D gene is TRBD2 (5 bases). V lost 6 bases and J 8 bases, leaving 15 bases between the germline ends. The CDR3 is made up of 13 amino acids. Germline V gene data show CDR1 as SGHVS and CDR2 as FQNEAQ. The CDR3 DNA follows: TGTGCCAGCAGACCCAGGACTCTAGTTACGCAGTATTTT. Its protein product is CASRPRTLVTQYF. The full variable domain, completed using reference TRBV7-8 and TRBJ2-3, is GAGVSQSPRYKVAKRGQDVALRCDPISGHVSLFWYQQALGQGPEFLTYFQNEAQLDKSGLPSDRFFAERPEGSVSTLKIQRTQQEDSAVYLCASRPRTLVTQYFGPGTRLTVL.